The clone carrying this TCR beta chain was seen more than once but under ten times. Antigen unknown. The data were obtained in a study of early T cells in non-severe SARS-CoV-2 infection. Study details: The chains were unpaired, and the sequenced material was bulk RNA from unsorted whole blood.

The protocol attached unique molecular identifiers to individual cDNA molecules. One entry per CDR3 protein, called by TCRdb with MiXCR from the 5' RACE reads. The sample holds about 40,000 distinct CDR3 sequences, around 8% seen once. The CDR3 spans 16 residues. The V gene's germline CDR1 is SEHNR and CDR2 FQNEAQ (reference sequence). The J segment lost 4 bases and the V segment lost 3 bases, leaving 10 bases of the junction unmatched. General study points: The VDJdb matching leaned toward anti-spike CD8 responses and overlooked private and CD4 specificities.

This TCR derives from an adult who was a healthcare worker with PCR-confirmed SARS-CoV-2 infection or an uninfected control (not recorded which). The sequencing used whole blood, collected at baseline. The chain employs TRBV7-9 and TRBJ2-7; 9 positions match TRBD1. The DNA of the CDR3 is TGTGCCAGCAGCTTTGAACCGGGACAGGGATCGTACGAGCAGTACTTC. Its translation is CASSFEPGQGSYEQYF.